The T cell receptor beta chain under discussion was sequenced for a study of OX40 agonist ivuxolimab in advanced cancers. Study-level background: The costimulatory receptor OX40 (CD134) was targeted by ivuxolimab, a fully human IgG2 agonistic monoclonal antibody. Intravenous ivuxolimab was administered to patients every 2 weeks at six dose levels: 0.01, 0.1, 0.3, 1.5, 3 and 10 mg/kg. Among the 52 dose-escalation patients, approximately 20 had hepatocellular carcinoma, around 15 melanoma, 9 renal cell carcinoma and 9 head and neck cancer. In the dose-escalation cohort, 75% to 85% of patients were male, and the mean age was 60 years with a range of roughly 20 to 80. Prior anti-PD-1, anti-PD-L1 or anti-CTLA-4 therapy was permitted, and approximately 41% of dose-escalation patients had received checkpoint inhibitors. Partial responses occurred in three dose-escalation patients: two with cutaneous melanoma and one with hepatocellular carcinoma. Peripheral TCRbeta sequencing was intended to test whether TCR sequence diversity was altered and clonal T-cell expansion was caused by ivuxolimab. The paper reports the monotherapy dose-escalation portion (N ≈ 50 patients) of the phase I ivuxolimab trial.

The trial excluded patients who had a history of autoimmune disease or who were on systemic immunosuppression. Peripheral blood for TCR sequencing was drawn from every dose cohort at baseline, at cycle 4 day 1 and at cycle 7 day 1. The samples were drawn from a first-in-human, open-label, multicenter phase I dose-escalation trial of ivuxolimab. Adults with locally advanced or metastatic melanoma, renal cell, hepatocellular, or head and neck squamous cell carcinoma were enrolled in the trial. Before TCR sequencing, CD4+ T cells and CD8+ T cells from peripheral blood were sorted into separate populations. The full study reports these points: After ivuxolimab, expanded clones were on average more numerous among CD8+ T cells than among CD4+ T cells. Low levels of normalized T-cell clonal expansion were also shown by some nonresponding patients. Antigen specificity was not determined for the clonally expanded peripheral T cells. In the 0.1-3.0 mg/kg groups, partial responders had among the lowest normalized peripheral clonal expansion, particularly in CD8+ T cells. At doses from 0.1 to 3.0 mg/kg, clonal expansion was seen in both CD4+ and CD8+ blood T cells between baseline and week 6.

As to this clone: No antigen is known for it. No much larger clone exists at a distance of one base, and base qualities are not known.

For sequencing of the TCRbeta CDR3 region, genomic DNA was extracted from the sorted cells. TCRbeta CDR3 regions were sequenced using the immunoSEQ Assay. TCRdb took over this immuneACCESS table, retaining in-frame rearrangements with V and J assigned. Such tables are incomplete; in checked studies, under half of the missing clones stem from an unresolved V gene, and the remainder is unexplained. This sample lists about 110,000 clones; roughly 89% were detected once. 0.25% to 0.3% of the sample rests with the top ten. CDR1 MNHNY and CDR2 SVGAGI are derived from the germline V gene (reference sequence). V is reduced by 7 bases and J by 6 bases, leaving a spacing of 10 bases between them. The CDR3, cysteine through phenylalanine, is 12 amino acids long. Only the CDR3 portion is preserved as DNA: 36 bases, with reading frame beginning at the first base.

This material consisted of CD4+ or CD8+ T cells sorted from blood, taken in a trial of the OX40 agonist ivuxolimab. This chain joins TRBV6-6 to TRBJ2-1; there is no confident call for the D gene. This receptor was identified in an adult with an advanced solid tumor such as melanoma, head and neck, liver or kidney cancer. The DNA sequence reads TGTGCCAGCACCCCCGGCGCCAATGAGCAGTTCTTC. It encodes CASTPGANEQFF.